The entry that follows covers one TCR beta chain sequence. Sequencing used immunoSEQ multiplex PCR; TCRdb keeps in-frame clones, though not all of them. The repertoire includes about 43,000 clones, about 95% of them detected once, and around 1.4% sits in the top ten. These data originate in a study of graft-versus-host responses after intestinal transplantation. The germline V gene encodes CDR1 SGDLS and CDR2 YYNGEE. V lost 0 bases and J 2 bases, leaving 25 bases between the germline ends. The CDR3 is 20 residues long. The chain has TRBV9 and TRBJ2-3; a weak D match, TRBD2 (8 bases). Source: PBMCs, taken about 11 months after intestinal transplant. This TCR derives from a human patient who received an intestinal transplant, so some T cells may come from the graft donor. CDR3 DNA sequence: TGTGCCAGCAGCGTAGATTCAACAGGGGCTAGCGGGTGGTACACAGATACGCAGTATTTT. Encoded protein: CASSVDSTGASGWYTDTQYF.